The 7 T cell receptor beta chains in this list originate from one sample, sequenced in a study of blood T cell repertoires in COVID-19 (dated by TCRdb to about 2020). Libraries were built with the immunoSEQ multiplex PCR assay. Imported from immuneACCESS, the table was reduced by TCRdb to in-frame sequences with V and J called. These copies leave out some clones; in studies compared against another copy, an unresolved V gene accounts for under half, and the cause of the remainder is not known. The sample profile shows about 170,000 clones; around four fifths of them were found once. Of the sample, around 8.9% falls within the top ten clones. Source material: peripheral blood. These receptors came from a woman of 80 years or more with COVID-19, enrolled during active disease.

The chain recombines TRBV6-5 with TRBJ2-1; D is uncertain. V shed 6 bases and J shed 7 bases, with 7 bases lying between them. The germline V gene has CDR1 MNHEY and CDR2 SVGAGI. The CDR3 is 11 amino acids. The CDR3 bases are TGTGCCAGCAGGTCTTTTAATGAGCAGTTCTTC. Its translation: CASRSFNEQFF.

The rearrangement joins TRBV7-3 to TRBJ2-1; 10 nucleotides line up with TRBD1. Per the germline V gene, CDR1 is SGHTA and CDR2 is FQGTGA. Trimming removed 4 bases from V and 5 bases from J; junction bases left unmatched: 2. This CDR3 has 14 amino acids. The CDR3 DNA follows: TGTGCCAGCAGCTCGGGACAGGGGAACAATGAGCAGTTCTTC. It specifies CASSSGQGNNEQFF.

The CDR3 DNA sequence: TGTGCCAGCAGCTTAGCGGGGACAGGGACCTATGGCTACACCTTC. Translating gives CASSLAGTGTYGYTF. This chain joins TRBV7-9 and TRBJ1-2; 9 bases are a match to TRBD1. V was clipped by 0 bases and J by 4 bases; unmatched bases: 3. The germline gives CDR1 SEHNR, CDR2 FQNEAQ (reference sequence). There are 15 residues in the CDR3. Full variable domain (remainder filled in from reference TRBV7-9 and TRBJ1-2): DTGVSQNPRHKITKRGQNVTFRCDPISEHNRLYWYRQTLGQGPEFLTYFQNEAQLEKSRLLSDRFSAERPKGSFSTLEIQRTEQGDSAMYLCASSLAGTGTYGYTFGSGTRLTVV.

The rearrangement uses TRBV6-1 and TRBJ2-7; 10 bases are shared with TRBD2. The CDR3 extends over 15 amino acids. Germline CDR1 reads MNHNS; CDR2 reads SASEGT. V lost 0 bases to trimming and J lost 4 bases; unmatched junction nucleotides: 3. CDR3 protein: CASSEAPSGGYEQYF. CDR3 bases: TGTGCCAGCAGTGAAGCCCCTAGCGGGGGATACGAGCAGTACTTC.

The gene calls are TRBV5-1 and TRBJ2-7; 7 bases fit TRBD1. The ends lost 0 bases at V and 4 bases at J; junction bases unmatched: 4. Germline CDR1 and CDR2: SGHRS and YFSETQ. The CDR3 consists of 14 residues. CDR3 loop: CASSLVQGKYEQYF. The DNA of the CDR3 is TGCGCCAGCAGCTTGGTACAGGGGAAGTACGAGCAGTACTTC.

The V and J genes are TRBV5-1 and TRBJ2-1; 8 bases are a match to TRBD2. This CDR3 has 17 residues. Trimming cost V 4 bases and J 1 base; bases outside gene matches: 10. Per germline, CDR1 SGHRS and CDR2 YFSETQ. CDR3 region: CASSLRSGGPSYNEQFF. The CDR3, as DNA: TGCGCCAGCAGCCTCAGGAGCGGGGGCCCTTCCTACAATGAGCAGTTCTTC.

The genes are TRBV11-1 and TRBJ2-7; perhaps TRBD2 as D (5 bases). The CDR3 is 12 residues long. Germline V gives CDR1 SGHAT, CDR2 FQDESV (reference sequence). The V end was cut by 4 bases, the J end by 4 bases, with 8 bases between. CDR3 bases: TGTGCCAGCAGCTCCGGGGATTACGAGCAGTACTTC. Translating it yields CASSSGDYEQYF.